Below, one TCR beta chain is given with its context. Seattle patients were enrolled while actively infected and followed longitudinally. The data were obtained in a study of blood T cell repertoires in COVID-19. TCRdb's copy holds only in-frame clones and misses some; the assay was immunoSEQ multiplex PCR. This repertoire shows about 140,000 clones, 88% found once; its top ten account for 2.5% to 3%. There are 15 residues in the CDR3. Trimming cost V 3 bases and J 3 bases; bases outside gene matches: 7. Per germline, CDR1 MDHEN and CDR2 SYDVKM. The sequencing sample was made of peripheral blood. This sequence joins TRBV28 and TRBJ1-1; 7 nucleotides align to TRBD1. This sequence was found in a human donor with COVID-19, enrolled during active disease. The donor label of this sample is uncertain. CDR3: CASSFRRGPDTEAFF. In DNA form, the CDR3 reads TGTGCCAGCAGTTTCAGAAGGGGGCCAGACACTGAAGCTTTCTTT.